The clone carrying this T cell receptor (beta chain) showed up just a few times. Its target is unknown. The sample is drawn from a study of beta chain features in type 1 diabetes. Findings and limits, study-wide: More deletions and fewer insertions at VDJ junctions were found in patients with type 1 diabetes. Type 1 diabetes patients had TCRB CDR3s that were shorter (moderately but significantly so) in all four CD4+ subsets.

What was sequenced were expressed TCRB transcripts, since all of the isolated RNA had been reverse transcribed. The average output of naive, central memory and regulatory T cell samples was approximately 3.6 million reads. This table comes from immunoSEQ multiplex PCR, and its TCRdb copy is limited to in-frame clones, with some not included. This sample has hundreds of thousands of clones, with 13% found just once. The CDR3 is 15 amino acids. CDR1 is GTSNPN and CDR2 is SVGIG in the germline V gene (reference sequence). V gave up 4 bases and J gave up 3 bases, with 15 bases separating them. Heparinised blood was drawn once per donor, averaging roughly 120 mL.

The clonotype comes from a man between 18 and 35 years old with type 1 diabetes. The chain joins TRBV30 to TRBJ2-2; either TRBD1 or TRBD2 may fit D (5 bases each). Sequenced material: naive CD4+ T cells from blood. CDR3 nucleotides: TGTGCCTGGAAGGAGTTGGGGGTCGACACCGGGGAGCTGTTTTTT. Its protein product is CAWKELGVDTGELFF.